This record covers a single T cell receptor beta chain. The target antigen is unknown. Germline V gives CDR1 SNHLY, CDR2 FYNNEI. The length of the CDR3 is 16 residues. With 3 bases clipped from V and 6 bases from J, the junction kept 9 bases outside the gene matches. The data stem from a study of cytomegalovirus exposure and HLA in healthy donors. Study-wide results and caveats: In vitro work confirmed that three CMV-associated chains recognize CMV antigens.

This PCR relied on a set of 60 Vbeta primers and 13 Jbeta primers. Measured with immunoSEQ multiplex PCR; TCRdb has only the in-frame clones, and not every one. The sample has approximately 120,000 clones; 10% to 13% are singletons. The J gene is TRBJ2-1, the V gene TRBV2, with 9 bases aligning to TRBD2. This receptor was obtained from a young woman in good health and CMV-seropositive. The sample was PBMCs. In DNA form, the CDR3 reads TGTGCCAGCAGTGATAGGAGACTAGCGGACGCCAATGAGCAGTTCTTC. Encoded protein: CASSDRRLADANEQFF.